This T cell receptor beta chain was found in a study of T cells in women clearing cervical HPV infection. Study-level background: With HLA typing for only a few women, HLA confounding remains possible.

Germline CDR1 SGHVS, CDR2 FQNEAQ. The CDR3 covers 14 residues. The V end was cut by 1 base, the J end by 2 bases, with 8 bases between. Sequencing was performed with immunoSEQ multiplex PCR; in TCRdb, only in-frame clones are kept and a portion is missing. Reported are around 15,000 clones; the ten largest clones contain 10%. Study observations and caveats: CIN3+ cases had significantly higher TCR richness than controls; evenness did not differ.

With regard to this clone: The antigen is undetermined. The CDR3 end falls 3 residues outside the read, so it is completed with the germline J gene.

The sample taken for sequencing was blood buffy coat. The TCR sequence derives from a woman between 18 and 70 years old with a cervical HPV16 infection that either progressed to CIN3+ or cleared (not recorded which). The V gene is TRBV7-8, the J gene TRBJ1-2; D not resolved. The CDR3 bases that were read are TGTGCCAGCAGCTTAGATACGGGGAACTATGGC. Amino acids: CASSLDTGNYG. The CDR3 in full is CASSLDTGNYGYTF.